One and the same sample provided the 18 T cell receptor beta chains below, sequenced in a study of blood T cell repertoires in COVID-19. TCRdb keeps only in-frame clones here, not all; method: immunoSEQ multiplex PCR. There are around 100,000 clones in the sample; roughly four fifths occur only once, and 9.9% lies in the top ten. The sequenced sample was peripheral blood. These receptor sequences come from a man in his forties or fifties with active or convalescent COVID-19.

The chain uses TRBV5-1 and TRBJ1-6; weak D call: TRBD1 (5 bases). V lost 0 bases to trimming and J lost 9 bases, with 13 bases between them. The CDR3 is made up of 15 amino acids. Germline CDR1 SGHRS, CDR2 YFSETQ. The CDR3 DNA sequence: TGCGCCAGCAGCTTGGGACCGGAAAGGGGTTCACCCCTCCACTTT. It is translated as CASSLGPERGSPLHF.

This chain links TRBV30 with TRBJ2-1, with 7 bases identical to TRBD2. J was trimmed by 7 bases and V by 3 bases; bases with no gene match: 18. This CDR3 has 17 amino acids. Germline values: CDR1 GTSNPN, CDR2 SVGIG (reference sequence). The CDR3 loop is CAWRRIGAAGEPNEQFF. The DNA for the CDR3 is TGTGCCTGGAGGAGAATCGGGGCCGCGGGGGAGCCGAATGAGCAGTTCTTC.

The rearrangement links TRBV15 to TRBJ2-7, with 11 bases identical to TRBD1. The CDR3 has 16 residues. The V segment lost 4 bases and the J segment 3 bases; nucleotides outside the gene matches: 8. Germline-derived CDR1 and CDR2 are LNHNV and YYDKDF (reference sequence). This chain's CDR3 is CATSIWGTGGSYEQYF. Here the CDR3 DNA reads TGTGCCACCAGCATTTGGGGGACAGGGGGAAGCTACGAGCAGTACTTC.

J is TRBJ2-7 and V is TRBV11-1, with 7 nucleotides matching TRBD1. The CDR3 is made up of 14 amino acids. CDR1 and CDR2 (germline): SGHAT, FQDESV (reference sequence). The V gene end was trimmed by 0 bases and the J gene end by 3 bases; junction bases not matched to a gene: 2. CDR3 nucleotide sequence: TGTGCCAGCAGCTTAGCGGCAGGGGGCTACGAGCAGTACTTC. It codes for CASSLAAGGYEQYF.

About this clone: At the DNA level, this CDR3 is encoded by other sequences in the same sample as well. This chain uses TRBV19 with TRBJ1-5; 11 positions match TRBD1. V was clipped by 5 bases and J by 7 bases; unmatched bases: 4. Germline-derived CDR1 and CDR2 are LNHDA and SQIVND (reference sequence). The CDR3 is 14 amino acids. The CDR3 DNA sequence: TGTGCCAGTAGTCTGGGACAGGGGGGGCAGCCCCAGCATTTT. Its translation: CASSLGQGGQPQHF.

The gene calls are TRBV7-2 and TRBJ1-1; D is unclear. V lost 4 bases and J 7 bases, leaving 13 bases between the germline ends. Germline values: CDR1 SGHTA, CDR2 FQGNSA. The CDR3 runs 13 residues. This chain's CDR3 is CASSWAPRSEAFF. As DNA, the CDR3 is TGTGCCAGCAGCTGGGCCCCGCGAAGTGAAGCTTTCTTT. The variable domain in full, completed from reference TRBV7-2 and TRBJ1-1, reads GAGVSQSPSNKVTEKGKDVELRCDPISGHTALYWYRQSLGQGLEFLIYFQGNSAPDKSGLPSDRFSAERTGGSVSTLTIQRTQQEDSAVYLCASSWAPRSEAFFGQGTRLTVV.

The chain uses TRBV6-5 and TRBJ2-2; D unclear. Germline V gene sequence: CDR1 MNHEY, CDR2 SVGAGI. Trimming removed 0 bases at V and 1 base at J, with 6 bases between. This CDR3 has 15 residues. The CDR3 sequence: CASSYSRQNTGELFF. DNA for the CDR3: TGTGCCAGCAGTTACTCGAGGCAGAACACCGGGGAGCTGTTTTTT.

J is TRBJ2-5 and V is TRBV5-4; 8 nucleotides align to TRBD2. The germline gives CDR1 SGHNT, CDR2 YYREEE (reference sequence). The CDR3 consists of 15 residues. V dropped 4 bases and J dropped 2; count of bases not matched to a gene: 7. The CDR3 region is CASSPSGGPQETQYF. The CDR3 DNA reads TGTGCCAGCAGCCCCAGCGGGGGCCCTCAAGAGACCCAGTACTTC.

The chain employs TRBV7-9 and TRBJ1-5; D perhaps matches TRBD1 (6 bases). The CDR3 runs 15 residues. The germline gives CDR1 SEHNR, CDR2 FQNEAQ (reference sequence). The V end was cut by 6 bases, the J end by 6 bases, with 18 bases between. The CDR3 bases are TGTGCCAGCAGTCTAGGGGGACAAATGGGTCAGCCCCAGCATTTT. Protein: CASSLGGQMGQPQHF.

The V and J genes are TRBV6-6 and TRBJ1-2, with D maybe TRBD1 (5 bases). Trimming stripped 6 bases from V and 7 bases from J, with 21 bases between. In germline, CDR1 is MNHNY, CDR2 SVGAGI (reference sequence). This CDR3 contains 15 residues. Here the CDR3 DNA reads TGTGCCAGCAGCCCTAGGGCTCCCGGGGGAGGTGGCTACACCTTC. Its translation: CASSPRAPGGGGYTF.

The sample holds a few counts of this clone. The V gene is TRBV7-3, the J gene TRBJ1-5, with D hard to call. The length of the CDR3 is 13 residues. With 2 bases removed from V and 6 bases from J, the gap between germline ends came to 8 bases. The germline CDR1 and CDR2 sequences are SGHTA and FQGTGA. The CDR3 DNA sequence: TGTGCCAGCAGCTTAGCTCACGGTCAGCCCCAGCATTTT. This translates into CASSLAHGQPQHF.

V is TRBV18 and J is TRBJ2-5; D gene uncertain. The V end was cut by 2 bases, the J end by 5 bases, with 6 bases between. Germline assignment: CDR1 KGHSH and CDR2 LQKENI. CDR3 length: 12 residues. CDR3 in amino acids: CASSPFAETQYF. The CDR3 nucleotides are TGTGCCAGCTCACCATTCGCGGAGACCCAGTACTTC.

There are a few counts of this clone. This chain joins TRBV7-2 and TRBJ2-6; D remains unclear. Per germline, CDR1 SGHTA and CDR2 FQGNSA. Trimming removed 4 bases from V and 3 bases from J, with 10 bases in between. This CDR3 is built from 15 residues. The CDR3 loop reads CASSSQSFGANVLTF. Here the CDR3 DNA reads TGTGCCAGCAGCTCACAGTCATTTGGGGCCAACGTCCTGACTTTC.

V is TRBV2 and J is TRBJ1-5; weak D call: TRBD1 (5 bases). The CDR3 totals 13 residues. Trimming left V 7 bases short and J 3 bases short, with 10 bases between. The germline V gene encodes CDR1 SNHLY and CDR2 FYNNEI. This CDR3 reads CASIGHDNQPQHF. The CDR3 DNA sequence: TGTGCCAGCATAGGACATGACAATCAGCCCCAGCATTTT.

The gene calls are TRBV6-5 and TRBJ2-7; the match to TRBD2 covers 13 bases. V was pared by 2 bases and J by 6 bases, with 4 bases of the junction left unmatched. The germline CDR1 and CDR2 sequences are MNHEY and SVGAGI. CDR3 size: 15 residues. The CDR3, as DNA: TGTGCCAGCAGTTACGGACTAGCGGGGGTCTCCGAGCAGTACTTC. Amino acid sequence: CASSYGLAGVSEQYF.

As DNA, the CDR3 is TGTGCCAGCAGGGGGAGAACTGAAGCTTTCTTT. Translating it yields CASRGRTEAFF. The gene calls are TRBV28 and TRBJ1-1; D uncertain. Trimming took off 6 bases at V and 5 bases at J, with 7 bases between the two ends. The CDR3 runs 11 residues. The germline V gene has CDR1 MDHEN and CDR2 SYDVKM.

This clone was found a few times. The gene calls are TRBV6-1 and TRBJ1-6; D is ambiguous. Per the germline V gene, CDR1 is MNHNS and CDR2 is SASEGT. The CDR3 loop spans 19 amino acids. Trimming took off 3 bases at V and 1 base at J, with 19 bases between the two ends. CDR3 protein: CASSENESWGGSYNSPLHF. The DNA for the CDR3 is TGTGCCAGCAGTGAGAATGAATCTTGGGGAGGGTCCTATAATTCACCCCTCCACTTT.

The chain couples TRBV18 to TRBJ2-3; perhaps TRBD2 as D (6 bases). CDR3 length: 15 residues. The germline V and J ends were trimmed by 3 bases and 1 base, with 11 bases remaining between them. The V gene's germline CDR1 is KGHSH and CDR2 LQKENI. The CDR3 loop is CASSPGTPRTDTQYF. The CDR3 nucleotides are TGTGCCAGCTCACCCGGGACTCCGCGCACAGATACGCAGTATTTT.